This T cell receptor beta chain was identified during a study of OX40 agonist ivuxolimab in advanced cancers. Study as a whole: As their treatment, patients were administered ivuxolimab, an agonistic anti-OX40 (CD134) antibody.

TCRdb keeps only in-frame clones here, not all; method: immunoSEQ multiplex PCR. The sample shows tens of thousands of clones, approximately 86% of them seen only once. As concerns this clone: Its antigen remains unknown.

Sampling times: baseline, cycle 4 day 1, cycle 7 day 1. Study-level findings and limits: Clonal expansion was seen in CD4+ and CD8+ blood T cells by week 6 at 0.1 to 3.0 mg/kg. Among expanded peripheral T cells, antigen specificity went undetermined.

The sequencing here drew on CD4+ or CD8+ T cells sorted from blood, taken in a trial of the OX40 agonist ivuxolimab. The receptor was isolated from an adult with an advanced solid tumor such as melanoma, head and neck, liver or kidney cancer.

The CDR3 sequence: CASSFLGVAENEQFF. The CDR3 bases are TGTGCCAGCAGTTTCCTCGGGGTAGCAGAGAATGAGCAGTTCTTC. The chain combines TRBV27 with TRBJ2-1; tentative D call: TRBD2 (5 bases). CDR3 length: 15 amino acids. Per germline, CDR1 MNHEY and CDR2 SMNVEV (reference sequence). With 3 bases removed from V and 7 bases from J, the gap between germline ends came to 16 bases.